These 16 T cell receptor beta chains originate from one sample sequenced in a study of memory CD4+ T cells and cytomegalovirus serostatus. The method was immunoSEQ multiplex PCR; TCRdb's version includes in-frame clones alone and lacks a portion of them. The sample has approximately 46,000 clones, 60% to 80% seen once. The sort gate was single viable CD3+CD4+CD8-CD45RO+ cells for memory CD4+ T cells. Sequencing used memory CD4+ T cells from blood. The receptors come from an adult in good health and CMV-seronegative.

The chain carries TRBV2 and TRBJ2-7; D is unresolved. V lost 6 bases and J lost 3, with 18 bases in between. This CDR3 is built from 15 residues. The germline V gene encodes CDR1 SNHLY and CDR2 FYNNEI. In nucleotides, the CDR3 is TGTGCCAGCAGACCAAACAGTCTGATATACTACGAGCAGTACTTC. Its protein product is CASRPNSLIYYEQYF.

The chain carries TRBV5-1 and TRBJ1-2; D gene unclear. V dropped 4 bases and J dropped 5 bases, with 18 bases sitting between them. Germline assignment: CDR1 SGHRS and CDR2 YFSETQ. The CDR3 has 15 residues. The CDR3 nucleotides read TGCGCCAGCAGCCCCGACACTGTCACGTCTTATGGCTACACCTTC. Its protein is CASSPDTVTSYGYTF. The full variable domain, rest sourced from reference TRBV5-1 and TRBJ1-2, is KAGVTQTPRYLIKTRGQQVTLSCSPISGHRSVSWYQQTPGQGLQFLFEYFSETQRNKGNFPGRFSGRQFSNSRSEMNVSTLELGDSALYLCASSPDTVTSYGYTFGSGTRLTVV.

This clone was counted a single time. This chain links TRBV7-3 with TRBJ1-2; 8 bases match TRBD1. The CDR3 runs to 14 residues. The J segment lost 4 bases and the V segment lost 5 bases, leaving 6 bases of the junction unmatched. CDR1 is SGHTA, CDR2 FQGTGA, per germline. The CDR3 reads CASSPDREGYGYTF. CDR3 nucleotide sequence: TGTGCCAGCAGCCCGGACAGGGAGGGCTATGGCTACACCTTC.

V usage is TRBV28 and J usage is TRBJ2-3; 16 bases agree with TRBD2. CDR1 and CDR2 from the germline V gene are MDHEN and SYDVKM. The J segment lost 6 bases and the V segment lost 2 bases, leaving 8 bases of the junction unmatched. This CDR3 has 18 amino acids. As DNA, the CDR3 is TGTGCCAGCAGTTTAATGGGACTAGCGGGGGGGAGGGCGGATACGCAGTATTTT. Translation: CASSLMGLAGGRADTQYF.

This clone was recorded only once. J is TRBJ2-1 and V is TRBV5-4, with 7 positions matching TRBD1. This CDR3 is 13 amino acids long. Germline lookup yields CDR1 SGHNT and CDR2 YYREEE (reference sequence). Germline trimming cut 2 bases from V and 8 bases from J; bases unmatched to any gene: 4. The CDR3 spells CASSFQGVDEQFF. CDR3 nucleotide sequence: TGTGCCAGCAGCTTTCAGGGGGTGGATGAGCAGTTCTTC.

V usage is TRBV28 and J usage is TRBJ1-6; 7 nucleotides line up with TRBD1. Germline assignment: CDR1 MDHEN and CDR2 SYDVKM. The CDR3 is 15 residues long. With V trimmed by 2 bases and J by 7 bases, 5 bases remained unmatched. CDR3 sequence: CASSLARTGNSPLHF. As DNA, the CDR3 is TGTGCCAGCAGTTTAGCCCGGACAGGAAATTCACCCCTCCACTTT.

The chain is built from TRBV5-4 and TRBJ2-7; the D is unclear. Between the trimmed V and J ends, which lost 1 base and 1 base, there was a span of 9 bases. The CDR3 has 14 amino acids. Germline CDR1 reads SGHNT; CDR2 reads YYREEE (reference sequence). The CDR3 protein is CASSLSGGSYEQYF. The DNA for the CDR3 is TGTGCCAGCAGCTTGTCTGGCGGTTCCTACGAGCAGTACTTC.

This chain joins TRBV6-1 and TRBJ2-1; weak D call: TRBD2 (6 bases). Trimming shortened V by 6 bases and J by 6 bases, and 21 bases separated the two germline ends. The CDR3 spans 16 residues. Germline loops: CDR1 MNHNS, CDR2 SASEGT. The CDR3 region has the DNA TGTGCCAGCAGCGAATTAAAGGGGACCGGGGGCAATGAGCAGTTCTTC. Translation: CASSELKGTGGNEQFF.

The rearrangement links TRBV9 to TRBJ2-7, with D tentatively TRBD1 (7 bases). CDR3 length: 13 amino acids. Trimming removed 3 bases at V and 2 bases at J, with 9 bases between. The germline V gene encodes CDR1 SGDLS and CDR2 YYNGEE. The CDR3 protein is CASSGGTAYEQYF. DNA of the CDR3: TGTGCCAGCAGCGGCGGGACAGCCTACGAGCAGTACTTC.

In DNA form, the CDR3 reads TGTGCCAGTAGTATCCGACAGACCACCGGGGAGCTGTTTTTT. This codes for CASSIRQTTGELFF. V usage is TRBV19 and J usage is TRBJ2-2, with a tentative D call TRBD1 (5 bases). The CDR3 length is 14 residues. The V gene lost 3 bases and the J gene lost 4 bases, with 9 bases spanning the gap. The germline V gene has CDR1 LNHDA and CDR2 SQIVND (reference sequence).

This clone was recorded a few times. CDR3 sequence (DNA): TGCGCCAGCGCCGGGAGCTTGGCAGGGGTCCCCCAAGAGACCCAGTACTTC. Translated, it gives CASAGSLAGVPQETQYF. The chain carries TRBV5-1 and TRBJ2-5, with D perhaps TRBD1 or TRBD2 (6 bases each). Germline CDR1 and CDR2: SGHRS and YFSETQ. Trimming shortened V by 7 bases and J by 1 base, and 23 bases separated the two germline ends. CDR3 length: 17 amino acids.

This clone was detected a few times. The chain recombines TRBV10-3 with TRBJ1-1; 9 bases line up with TRBD1. The germline CDR1 and CDR2 sequences are ENHRY and SYGVKD. The CDR3 consists of 14 residues. Trimming removed 10 bases from V and 3 bases from J; junction bases left unmatched: 9. This CDR3 reads CASRQGERDTEAFF. The CDR3 DNA sequence: TGTGCCAGCCGACAGGGGGAAAGAGACACTGAAGCTTTCTTT.

The rearrangement joins TRBV5-1 to TRBJ2-6, with D unclear. Trimming stripped 4 bases from V and 0 bases from J, with 14 bases between. The germline V gene encodes CDR1 SGHRS and CDR2 YFSETQ. The CDR3 is 17 amino acids. Written as DNA, the CDR3 is TGCGCCAGCAGCCCGGGCGCGTCTAGCTCTGGGGCCAACGTCCTGACTTTC. Amino acids: CASSPGASSSGANVLTF.

This rearrangement joins TRBV7-7 to TRBJ2-3; the D gene is possibly TRBD2 (5 bases). Germline CDR1 is SSHAT and CDR2 is FNYEAQ (reference sequence). The CDR3 has 14 amino acids. The V gene lost 5 bases and the J gene lost 1 base, with 10 bases spanning the gap. CDR3 in DNA: TGTGCCAGCAGCCCGGACTTGGGCACAGATACGCAGTATTTT. Its protein is CASSPDLGTDTQYF.

The V call is TRBV4-3, the J call TRBJ2-5; 11 nucleotides align to TRBD2. This CDR3 has 17 residues. Germline CDR1 reads LGHNA; CDR2 reads YSLEER. V lost 0 bases, J lost 4 bases, and 7 bases stayed unmatched. The chain's CDR3 is CASSQESSGGPGETQYF. The DNA for the CDR3 is TGCGCCAGCAGCCAAGAATCTAGCGGGGGGCCCGGAGAGACCCAGTACTTC.

The rearrangement uses TRBV5-1 and TRBJ2-3; 7 bases are shared with TRBD2. There are 15 residues in the CDR3. J lost 8 bases, V lost 0 bases, and 9 bases had no gene match. CDR1 and CDR2 from the germline V gene are SGHRS and YFSETQ. CDR3 DNA: TGCGCCAGCAGCTTGGCCGGGGGGATTTCTGGTACGCAGTATTTT. Encoded protein: CASSLAGGISGTQYF.